This T cell receptor beta chain was documented in a study of cytomegalovirus exposure and HLA in healthy donors. PCR employed 60 Vbeta and 13 Jbeta primers. Data came from immunoSEQ multiplex PCR; TCRdb stores just in-frame clones and leaves some out. This sample has 120,000 to 150,000 clones, with 70% to 85% found just once. Trimming pared 0 bases from V and 0 bases from J, leaving 8 bases between. The CDR3 is made up of 15 amino acids. Sequences were obtained from PBMCs. The source is a woman between 40 and 50 years old in good health and CMV-seronegative. The chain uses TRBV5-3 and TRBJ2-3, with D possibly matching TRBD2 (5 bases). TRBV5-3 is recorded as an ORF, its role being uncertain. The DNA of the CDR3 is TGTGCCAGAAGCTTGGCGGGAAGGAGCACAGATACGCAGTATTTT. Amino acid sequence: CARSLAGRSTDTQYF.